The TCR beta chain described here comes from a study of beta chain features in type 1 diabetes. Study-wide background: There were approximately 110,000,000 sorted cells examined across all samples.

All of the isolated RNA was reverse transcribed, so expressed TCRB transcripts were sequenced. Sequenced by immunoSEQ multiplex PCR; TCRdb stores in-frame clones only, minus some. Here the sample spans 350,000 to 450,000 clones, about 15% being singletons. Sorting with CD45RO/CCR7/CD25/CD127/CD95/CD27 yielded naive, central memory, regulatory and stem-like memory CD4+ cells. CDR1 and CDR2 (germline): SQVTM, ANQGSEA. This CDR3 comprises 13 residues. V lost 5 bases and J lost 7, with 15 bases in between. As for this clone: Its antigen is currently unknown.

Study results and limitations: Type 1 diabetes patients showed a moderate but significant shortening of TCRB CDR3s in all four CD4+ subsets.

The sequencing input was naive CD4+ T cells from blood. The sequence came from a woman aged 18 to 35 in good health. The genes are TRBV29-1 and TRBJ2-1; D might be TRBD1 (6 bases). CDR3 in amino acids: CSVTGQMGNEQFF. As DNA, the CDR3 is TGCAGCGTTACTGGACAGATGGGAAATGAGCAGTTCTTC.